This TCR beta chain was found in a study of shared clonotypes between healthy human individuals. The germline gives CDR1 SGHDT, CDR2 YYEEEE. The CDR3 has 15 residues. V shed 3 bases and J shed 4 bases, with 16 bases lying between them. Naive CD8 isolation took CD45RO-negative cells positively selected for CCR7 and excluded terminally differentiated effector memory CD45RA+ cells. Profiling relied on immunoSEQ multiplex PCR, and the TCRdb table lists in-frame clones only, not all of them. The sample includes about 1,800,000 clones, approximately 95% of them seen just once. The origin of this receptor is a young man in good health. Material for sequencing was naive CD8+ T cells sorted from blood. The chain employs TRBV5-6 and TRBJ1-2; D remains unclear. The CDR3 DNA sequence: TGTGCCAGCAGCTCGATGGCGGACGGAGGCTATGGCTACACCTTC. Amino acids: CASSSMADGGYGYTF. Combining the CDR3 with reference TRBV5-6 and TRBJ1-2 gives the whole variable domain DAGVTQSPTHLIKTRGQQVTLRCSPKSGHDTVSWYQQALGQGPQFIFQYYEEEERQRGNFPDRFSGHQFPNYSSELNVNALLLGDSALYLCASSSMADGGYGYTFGSGTRLTVV.